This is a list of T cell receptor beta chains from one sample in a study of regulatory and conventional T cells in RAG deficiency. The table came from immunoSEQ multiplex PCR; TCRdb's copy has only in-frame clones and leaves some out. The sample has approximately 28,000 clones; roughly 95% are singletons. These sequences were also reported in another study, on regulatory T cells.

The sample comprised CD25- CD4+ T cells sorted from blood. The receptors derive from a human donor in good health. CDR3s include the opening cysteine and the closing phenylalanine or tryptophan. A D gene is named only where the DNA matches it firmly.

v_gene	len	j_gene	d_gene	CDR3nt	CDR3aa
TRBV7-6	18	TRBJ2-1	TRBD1	TGTGCCAGCAGCACGCACAGGGGAGCGACAATAATGGACAATGAGCAGTTCTTC	CASSTHRGATIMDNEQFF
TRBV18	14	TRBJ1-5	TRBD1	TGTGCCAGCTCACCACTGGACAGGGGTCAGCCCCAGCATTTT	CASSPLDRGQPQHF
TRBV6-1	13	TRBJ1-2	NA	TGTGCCAGCCTGTGGGGAGGGGGCTATGGCTACACCTTC	CASLWGGGYGYTF
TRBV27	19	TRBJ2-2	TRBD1	TGTGCCAGCATCCCCCGCTTGGGACAGGGGGCCGCGAACACCGGGGAGCTGTTTTTT	CASIPRLGQGAANTGELFF
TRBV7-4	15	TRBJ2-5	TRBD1	TGTGCCAGCAGCGTCCCGGGACAGGGACAGGAGACCCAGTACTTC	CASSVPGQGQETQYF
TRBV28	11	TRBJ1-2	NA	TGTGCCAGCAGTTCTTACTATGGCTACACCTTC	CASSSYYGYTF
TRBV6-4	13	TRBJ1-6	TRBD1	TGTGCCCCCATCGGGACAGGGGGTTCACCCCTCCACTTT	CAPIGTGGSPLHF
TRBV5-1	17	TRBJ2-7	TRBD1	TGCGCCAGCAGCCAAAGTAGGGGGACAGGACAATCCTACGAGCAGTACTTC	CASSQSRGTGQSYEQYF
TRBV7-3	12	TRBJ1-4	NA	TGTGCCAGCGTCAGGGGCGGCGAAAAACTGTTTTTT	CASVRGGEKLFF
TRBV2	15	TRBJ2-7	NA	TGTGCCAGCAGTGACGAGGGGAGGATAGCCTACGAGCAGTACTTC	CASSDEGRIAYEQYF
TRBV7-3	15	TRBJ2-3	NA	TGTGCCAGCAGCCCACCGGGCGGGCCGCCAGATACGCAGTATTTT	CASSPPGGPPDTQYF